The entry that follows covers one T cell receptor beta chain sequence. The data derive from a study of blood T cell repertoires in COVID-19. In the study overall: From the United States, Italy and Spain came samples of acute and convalescent COVID-19. T cells, B-cell-depleted T cells, or PBMCs provided the cDNA or gDNA that served as material.

Original methodology: By means of reference gene primer amplification, nucleated cell counts were estimated. The table came from immunoSEQ multiplex PCR; TCRdb's copy has only in-frame clones and leaves some out. Clonal size and the V and J genes are those of that table, whereas D and trimming came from the DNA. The data hold around 190,000 clones, with roughly nine tenths observed a single time. Trimming removed 0 bases from V and 10 bases from J, with 16 bases in between. CDR3 length: 16 residues. Germline-derived CDR1 and CDR2 are MNHEY and SVGAGI. The chain couples TRBV6-5 to TRBJ1-6; TRBD1 might be the D (6 bases). The receptor was derived from a man aged 18 to 35 who had recovered from COVID-19. Input material: peripheral blood. The CDR3 nucleotides read TGTGCCAGCAGTTACTCCATGCAGGGGTCGAGGTCACCCCTCCACTTT. This translates into CASSYSMQGSRSPLHF.